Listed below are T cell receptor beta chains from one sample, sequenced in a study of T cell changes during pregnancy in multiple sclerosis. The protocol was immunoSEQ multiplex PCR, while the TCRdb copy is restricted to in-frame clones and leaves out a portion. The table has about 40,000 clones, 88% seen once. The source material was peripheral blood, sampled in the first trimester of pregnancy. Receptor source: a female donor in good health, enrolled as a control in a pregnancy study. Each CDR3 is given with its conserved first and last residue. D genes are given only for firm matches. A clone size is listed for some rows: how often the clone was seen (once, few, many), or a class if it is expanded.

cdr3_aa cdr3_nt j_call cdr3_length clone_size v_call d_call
CASSPGLPGQYF TGTGCCAGCAGCCCAGGACTGCCAGGGCAGTACTTC TRBJ2-7 12 few TRBV11-2 NA
CASAMTDRDNSPLHF TGTGCCAGCGCTATGACAGACAGGGATAATTCACCCCTCCACTTT TRBJ1-6 15 NA TRBV28 TRBD1
CASKPAQSYNEQFF TGTGCCAGTAAGCCAGCGCAATCCTACAATGAGCAGTTCTTC TRBJ2-1 14 NA TRBV19 NA
CASKRQGRQAFF TGTGCCAGCAAACGACAGGGTAGGCAAGCTTTCTTT TRBJ1-1 12 once TRBV6-6 TRBD1
CASSRVDRVGQPQHF TGTGCCAGTAGTAGGGTCGACAGGGTGGGGCAGCCCCAGCATTTT TRBJ1-5 15 NA TRBV19 TRBD1
CASSVPSGTQETQYF TGTGCCAGTAGTGTTCCTAGCGGGACCCAAGAGACCCAGTACTTC TRBJ2-5 15 NA TRBV19 TRBD2
CASSLDRVAGGNTGELFF TGTGCCAGCAGCTTAGATCGAGTAGCGGGAGGGAACACCGGGGAGCTGTTTTTT TRBJ2-2 18 NA TRBV11-2 TRBD2
CASSQVGGGEKLFF TGTGCCAGCAGCCAAGTGGGTGGAGGAGAAAAACTGTTTTTT TRBJ1-4 14 few TRBV7-3 NA
CASSQGTVHTGELFF TGTGCCAGCAGTCAAGGGACAGTCCACACCGGGGAGCTGTTTTTT TRBJ2-2 15 once TRBV6-5 TRBD1
CASSPIEGGQETQYF TGTGCCAGCAGCCCCATCGAGGGAGGCCAAGAGACCCAGTACTTC TRBJ2-5 15 NA TRBV5-6 NA
CASMGTGYGYTF TGTGCCAGCATGGGGACTGGATATGGCTACACCTTC TRBJ1-2 12 NA TRBV6-4 NA
CASSGTSGSYEQYF TGTGCCAGCAGCGGGACTAGCGGCTCCTACGAGCAGTACTTC TRBJ2-7 14 NA TRBV6-5 TRBD2
CASSSGGGRSETQYF TGTGCCAGCAGTTCCGGCGGGGGGCGCAGTGAGACCCAGTACTTC TRBJ2-5 15 NA TRBV28 TRBD2
CASNGRGGVAYEQYF TGTGCCAGCAACGGGCGGGGGGGCGTCGCCTACGAGCAGTACTTC TRBJ2-7 15 NA TRBV2 TRBD2
CATSIWTGGVTEAFF TGTGCCACCAGCATCTGGACAGGAGGGGTCACTGAAGCTTTCTTT TRBJ1-1 15 NA TRBV15 TRBD1
CASTQGDTGELFF TGTGCCAGCACTCAGGGGGACACCGGGGAGCTGTTTTTT TRBJ2-2 13 NA TRBV6-1 TRBD1
CASPRAGGPLSEQFF TGTGCCAGTCCCCGAGCGGGAGGGCCCCTCAGTGAGCAGTTCTTC TRBJ2-1 15 NA TRBV28 TRBD2